This TCR beta chain was documented in a study of T cell responses to AZD1222 COVID-19 vaccine. Study details: Second doses were pooled across both intervals (about 4 or about 12 weeks).

TCRdb's copy holds only in-frame clones and misses some; the assay was immunoSEQ multiplex PCR. The repertoire holds roughly 100,000 clones, with 75% to 90% as singletons. The table lists this clone with a count of one. No antigen is known for it. General study points: The study found vaccine-associated CD4 TCRs spanning spike, dominant at 160-218 and 743-854. Repertoire sampling was restricted to post-peak T cell response timepoints. Two AZD1222 administrations were followed by greater Spike-specific TCR breadth and depth.

The CDR3 has 14 amino acids. Trimming took off 1 base at V and 4 bases at J, with 8 bases between the two ends. Germline loops: CDR1 KGHDR, CDR2 SFDVKD. The sequence was collected from an adult in good health. The chain has TRBV24-1 and TRBJ2-3; D may be TRBD2 (6 bases). Sequenced material: peripheral blood, taken on day 0 of AZD1222 vaccination. The CDR3, as DNA: TGTGCCACCAGTGATTTACGGGGGTCAGATACGCAGTATTTT. It yields the protein CATSDLRGSDTQYF.